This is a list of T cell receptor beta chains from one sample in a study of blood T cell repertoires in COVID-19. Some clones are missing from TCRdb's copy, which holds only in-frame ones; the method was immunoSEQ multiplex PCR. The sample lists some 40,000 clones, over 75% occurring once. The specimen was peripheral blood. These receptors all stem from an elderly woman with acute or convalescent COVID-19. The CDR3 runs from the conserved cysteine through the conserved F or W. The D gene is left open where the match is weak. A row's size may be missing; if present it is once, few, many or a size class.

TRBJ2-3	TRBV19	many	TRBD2	CASRAGLAGGDTQYF	TGTGCCAGTAGAGCGGGACTAGCGGGAGGAGATACGCAGTATTTT
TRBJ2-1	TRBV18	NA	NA	CASSPSGSAYNEQFF	TGTGCCAGCTCACCATCCGGGAGTGCCTACAATGAGCAGTTCTTC
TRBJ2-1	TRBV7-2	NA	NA	CASSSMGGSNEQFF	TGTGCCAGCAGCTCGATGGGGGGTAGTAATGAGCAGTTCTTC
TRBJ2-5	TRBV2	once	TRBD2	CASSSSGSGKTQYF	TGTGCCAGCAGTTCTAGCGGGAGTGGTAAGACCCAGTACTTC
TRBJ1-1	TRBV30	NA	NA	CAKSRVSDTEAFF	TGTGCCAAAAGTCGGGTGTCGGACACTGAAGCTTTCTTT
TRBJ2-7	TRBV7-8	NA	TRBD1	CASSPRQGSDYEQYF	TGTGCCAGCAGCCCCCGACAGGGTTCCGACTACGAGCAGTACTTC
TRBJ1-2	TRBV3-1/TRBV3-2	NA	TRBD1	CASSPGTGGPLLYGYTF	TGTGCCAGCAGTCCAGGGACAGGAGGTCCACTCCTCTATGGCTACACCTTC
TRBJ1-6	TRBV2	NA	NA	CASRRQEYNSPLHF	TGTGCCAGCAGGAGACAGGAGTATAATTCACCCCTCCACTTT
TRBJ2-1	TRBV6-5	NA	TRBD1	CASSRRRQGTNEQFF	TGTGCCAGCAGTAGAAGGAGACAGGGGACCAATGAGCAGTTCTTC
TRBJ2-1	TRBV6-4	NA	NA	CATGKDYSEMNEQFF	TGTGCCACCGGGAAGGACTATTCCGAGATGAATGAGCAGTTCTTC
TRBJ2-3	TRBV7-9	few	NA	CASSLDLGSRTDTQYF	TGTGCCAGCAGCCTGGACTTAGGCAGCCGCACAGATACGCAGTATTTT
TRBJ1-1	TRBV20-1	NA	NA	CSATGNTEAFF	TGCAGTGCTACAGGGAACACTGAAGCTTTCTTT
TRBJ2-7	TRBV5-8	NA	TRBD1	CASSSGQGAYEQYF	TGTGCCAGCAGCTCCGGACAGGGGGCCTACGAGCAGTACTTC
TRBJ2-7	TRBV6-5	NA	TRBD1	CASSRFGDRDYEQYF	TGTGCCAGCAGTCGGTTCGGGGACAGGGACTACGAGCAGTACTTC
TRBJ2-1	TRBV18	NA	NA	CASSPPGSAGYNEQFF	TGTGCCAGCTCACCGCCGGGATCGGCTGGCTACAATGAGCAGTTCTTC
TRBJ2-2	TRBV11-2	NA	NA	CASSPQGAGELFF	TGTGCCAGCAGCCCTCAAGGGGCCGGGGAGCTGTTTTTT
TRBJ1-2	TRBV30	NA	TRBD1	CAWAGQESNYGYTF	TGTGCCTGGGCCGGACAGGAGTCTAACTATGGCTACACCTTC
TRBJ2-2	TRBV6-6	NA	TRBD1	CASSQDLRGLGHNTGELFF	TGTGCCAGCAGTCAGGACCTCAGGGGGCTCGGACACAACACCGGGGAGCTGTTTTTT
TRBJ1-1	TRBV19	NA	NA	CASSVPGLNTEAFF	TGTGCCAGTAGTGTGCCGGGTTTGAACACTGAAGCTTTCTTT
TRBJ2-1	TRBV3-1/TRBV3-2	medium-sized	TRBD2	CASSPTVAGRYNEQFF	TGTGCCAGCAGCCCGACCGTAGCGGGCAGGTACAATGAGCAGTTCTTC
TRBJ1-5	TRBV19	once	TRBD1	CASSIALTGDQPQHF	TGTGCCAGTAGTATAGCCCTGACAGGGGATCAGCCCCAGCATTTT
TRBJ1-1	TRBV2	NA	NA	CASSAALRTEAFF	TGTGCCAGCAGTGCAGCGTTGAGGACTGAAGCTTTCTTT
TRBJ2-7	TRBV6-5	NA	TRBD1	CARSRDRVYEQYF	TGTGCCAGGAGCCGGGACAGGGTTTACGAGCAGTACTTC
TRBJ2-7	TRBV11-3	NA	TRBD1	CASSPTGDEQYF	TGTGCCAGCAGCCCGACAGGGGACGAGCAGTACTTC
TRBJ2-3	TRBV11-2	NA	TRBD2	CASSLRGGSTDTQYF	TGTGCCAGCAGCCTACGGGGGGGATCCACCGATACGCAGTATTTT
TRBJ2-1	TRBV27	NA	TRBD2	CASSLRLAGSRNEQFF	TGTGCCAGCAGTTTGCGTCTAGCGGGGTCCCGCAATGAGCAGTTCTTC
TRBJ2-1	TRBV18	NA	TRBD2	CASSPNRGVGHRNEQFF	TGTGCCAGCTCACCGAATCGGGGGGTTGGTCATCGCAATGAGCAGTTCTTC
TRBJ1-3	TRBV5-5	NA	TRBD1	CASSFGTAGNTIYF	TGTGCCAGCAGCTTCGGGACAGCCGGAAACACCATATATTTT
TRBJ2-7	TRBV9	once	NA	CASSGGPQGYEQYF	TGTGCCAGCAGCGGAGGACCACAGGGCTACGAGCAGTACTTC
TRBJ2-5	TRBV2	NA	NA	CASSVFPVGGSQYF	TGTGCCAGCAGTGTTTTTCCGGTCGGTGGTTCCCAGTACTTC
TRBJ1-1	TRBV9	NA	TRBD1	CASSVVSAGGEAFF	TGTGCCAGCAGCGTAGTAAGTGCAGGGGGTGAAGCTTTCTTT
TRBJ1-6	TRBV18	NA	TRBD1	CASSFQTGTNSPLHF	TGTGCCAGCTCATTCCAGACAGGGACGAATTCACCCCTCCACTTT
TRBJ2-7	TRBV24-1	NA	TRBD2	CATSDMTSGSGEQYF	TGTGCCACCAGTGATATGACTAGCGGGAGCGGTGAGCAGTACTTC
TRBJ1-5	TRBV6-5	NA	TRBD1	CASSTGVQPQHF	TGTGCCAGCAGTACAGGGGTCCAGCCCCAGCATTTT
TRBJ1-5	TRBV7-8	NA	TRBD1	CASSSGQGDSNQPQHF	TGTGCCAGCAGCTCGGGACAGGGTGACAGCAATCAGCCCCAGCATTTT
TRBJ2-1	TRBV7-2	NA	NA	CASSPEAASYNEQFF	TGTGCCAGCAGCCCCGAAGCGGCCTCCTACAATGAGCAGTTCTTC
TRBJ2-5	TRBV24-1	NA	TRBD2	CATSDAGGGQTQYF	TGTGCCACCAGTGACGCCGGGGGGGGCCAGACCCAGTACTTC
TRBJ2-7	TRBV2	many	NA	CARRGGDRGGSYEQYF	TGTGCCCGCAGGGGGGGGGACCGGGGGGGCTCCTACGAGCAGTACTTC
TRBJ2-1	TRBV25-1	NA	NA	CASSRKGGEGLGEQFF	TGTGCCAGCAGTAGAAAAGGGGGGGAGGGCCTAGGTGAGCAGTTCTTC